This TCR beta chain was recovered during a study of blood T cell repertoires in COVID-19 (dated by TCRdb to between 2020 and 2021). Study-wide context: The collaborator samples originated in the United States, Italy and Spain and spanned the acute and convalescent phases of COVID-19. The prospective study material was composed of cDNA or gDNA derived from T cells, B-cell-depleted T cells, or PBMCs. Deeply sampled blood TCRbeta repertoires from subjects exposed to, actively infected with, or recovered from COVID-19 were included in the dataset. A freely available public database, intended as a resource for researchers studying the immune response to SARS-CoV-2, is where the repertoires were released. The samples were drawn from the first 160 participants of the ongoing ImmuneRACE study and from some 1,300 subjects provided by 6 global collaborators. Sample metadata almost always included a de-identified subject ID, COVID-19 status, age in years and sex. Where available, HLA class I and class II types were taken from metadata supplied by the sample provider and were not determined by assay-based typing.

At one collaborating source in Seattle, patients were enrolled during active infection and were followed longitudinally through the course of disease. Whole blood was collected in K2EDTA tubes by collaborating institutions according to the institutions' own protocols. For TCRbeta analysis, collaborators shipped samples as frozen whole blood, isolated PBMCs, or DNA extracted from either of those sample types. Note on this clone: Its antigen specificity is not known. No much larger clone is present one base from it, and per-base qualities are unavailable.

V sheds 0 bases and J sheds 5 bases, leaving 15 bases between their ends. Via the germline V gene, CDR1 is MRHNA and CDR2 SNTAGT. From the cysteine up to the phenylalanine, the CDR3 has a length of 16 residues. The retained sequence is limited to the CDR3, 48 bases, with the frame set at the first base. Points the paper makes about the study in general: The quantity of clinical and demographic metadata differed by source and by participant and was supplied without curation.

The immunoSEQ Assay, a bias-controlled multiplex PCR, was used to amplify TCRbeta CDR3 regions from genomic DNA. As for the authors' bioinformatics: The number of nucleated cells in each sample was estimated from the amplification of reference gene primers within the assay. To quantify the absolute abundance of each unique TCRbeta CDR3 rearrangement, sequence reads were collapsed and filtered. Productive Simpson clonality was computed per sample as the square root of Simpson's diversity index over productive rearrangements. In its TCRdb copy, this immuneACCESS table keeps in-frame sequences only and misses some clones. Where compared with another copy, unresolved V genes explain less than half of these, and the others have no known cause. The D gene and trimming were derived from the DNA, and the V and J assignments and clone size from that table. The sample table shows about 160,000 clones, and approximately 82% are seen once. The ten largest clonotypes hold around 7% of the sample.

This receptor was identified in a woman aged 40 to 50 with COVID-19, enrolled during active disease. Material for sequencing was peripheral blood. The sequence is built from TRBV6-4 and TRBJ2-3; perhaps TRBD2 is the D gene, with 7 bases matching. The bases read TGTGCCAGCAGTGACTCGTCGGGGGGCGCGGTAGATACGCAGTATTTT. It encodes CASSDSSGGAVDTQYF.